These T cell receptor beta chains were read from a single sample in a study of response to subunit inactivated influenza vaccine. TCRdb re-derived calls from the RT-PCR reads in MiXCR, one entry per CDR3 protein. The table shows some 570,000 distinct CDR3 sequences, with around 11% occurring only once. This sample was also put to use in a study of T cells expressing NK-cell markers.

The sample here was PBMCs from blood, taken on the day of vaccination. The receptors shown here come from a man aged 45 to 65 who received an inactivated influenza vaccine. Each CDR3 is given with its conserved first and last residue. A D gene is named only where the DNA matches it firmly. Expanded clones get a size class; other rows say once, few or many, or leave the size out.

j_call | v_call | d_call | clone_size | cdr3_nt | cdr3_aa
TRBJ2-3 | TRBV20-1 | TRBD2 | - | TGCAGTGCTGGTGACGCGGGGGGCATCACAGATACGCAGTATTTT | CSAGDAGGITDTQYF
TRBJ2-1 | TRBV3-1 | TRBD1 | few | TGTGCCAGCAGCAAGGGGGGACAGGGATATGAGCAGTTCTTC | CASSKGGQGYEQFF
TRBJ2-7 | TRBV5-3 | - | - | TGTGCCAGGAGCTTGCGGCTAACCTACGAGCAGTACTTC | CARSLRLTYEQYF
TRBJ2-5 | TRBV7-8 | - | few | TGTGCCAGCAGCCGGGTGGTCCAAGAGACCCAGTACTTC | CASSRVVQETQYF
TRBJ2-1 | TRBV20-1 | - | - | TGCAGTGCTAGAAGGCGGGGAGGCCTCAATGAGCAGTTCTTC | CSARRRGGLNEQFF
TRBJ2-5 | TRBV29-1 | TRBD1 | many | TGCAGCATATGGGACAGATGGACGGAGACCCAGTACTTC | CSIWDRWTETQYF
TRBJ1-1 | TRBV2 | - | few | TGTGCCAGCAGTGTTCGACGATTGAACACTGAAGCTTTCTTT | CASSVRRLNTEAFF
TRBJ1-1 | TRBV25-1 | - | - | TGTGCCAGCAGTGGGGTTTCCGTGGGGATGGCTTTCTTT | CASSGVSVGMAFF
TRBJ1-4 | TRBV5-1 | TRBD1 | few | TGCGCCAGCAGGAGCGCGTCACAGGGGGATGAAAAACTGTTTTTT | CASRSASQGDEKLFF
TRBJ2-1 | TRBV2 | - | few | TGTGCCAGCGTGGGTAGGGTGCACTACAATGAGCAGTTCTTC | CASVGRVHYNEQFF
TRBJ2-3 | TRBV7-8 | - | - | TGTGCCAGCAGCCCCACTCGGTACCAGCGGAAGAGCACAGATACGCAGTATTTT | CASSPTRYQRKSTDTQYF